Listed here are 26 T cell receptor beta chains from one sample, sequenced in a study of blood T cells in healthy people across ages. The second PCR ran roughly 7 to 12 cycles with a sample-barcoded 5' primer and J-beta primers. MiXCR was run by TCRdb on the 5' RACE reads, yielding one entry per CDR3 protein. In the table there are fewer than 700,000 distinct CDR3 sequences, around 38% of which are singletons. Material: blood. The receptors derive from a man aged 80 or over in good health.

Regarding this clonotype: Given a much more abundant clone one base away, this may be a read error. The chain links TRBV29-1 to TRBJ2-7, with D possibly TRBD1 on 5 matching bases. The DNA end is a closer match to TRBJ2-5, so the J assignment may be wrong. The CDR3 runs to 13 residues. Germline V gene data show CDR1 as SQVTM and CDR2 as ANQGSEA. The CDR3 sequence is CSVGQGRTETQYF. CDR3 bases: TGCAGCGTGGGGCAGGGCCGGACGGAGACCCAGTACTTC.

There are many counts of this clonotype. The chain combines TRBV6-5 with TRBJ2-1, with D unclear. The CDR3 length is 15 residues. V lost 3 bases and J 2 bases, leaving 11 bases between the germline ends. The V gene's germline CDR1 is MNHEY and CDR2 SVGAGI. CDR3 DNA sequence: TGTGCCAGCAGTTATGGACGTCAAGCCTACAATGAGCAGTTCTTC. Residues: CASSYGRQAYNEQFF.

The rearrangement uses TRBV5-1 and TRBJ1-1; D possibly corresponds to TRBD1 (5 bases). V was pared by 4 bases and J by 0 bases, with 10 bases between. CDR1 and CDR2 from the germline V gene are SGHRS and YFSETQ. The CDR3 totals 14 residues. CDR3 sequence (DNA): TGCGCCAGCAGCCCGGGGGTTTTGAACACTGAAGCTTTCTTT. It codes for CASSPGVLNTEAFF.

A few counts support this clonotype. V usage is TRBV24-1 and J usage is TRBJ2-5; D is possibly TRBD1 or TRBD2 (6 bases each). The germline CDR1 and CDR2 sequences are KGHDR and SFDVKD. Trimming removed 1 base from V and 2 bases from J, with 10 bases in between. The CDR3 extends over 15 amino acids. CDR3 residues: CATSDFRGRQETQYF. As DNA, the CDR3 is TGTGCCACCAGTGATTTCCGGGGGCGGCAAGAGACCCAGTACTTC.

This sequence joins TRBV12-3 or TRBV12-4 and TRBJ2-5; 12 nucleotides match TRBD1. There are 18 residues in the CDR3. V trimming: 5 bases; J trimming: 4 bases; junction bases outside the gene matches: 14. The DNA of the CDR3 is TGTGCCAGCAGTCCCGGGACAGGGGGCGTAGCGGGAGGAGAGACCCAGTACTTC. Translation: CASSPGTGGVAGGETQYF.

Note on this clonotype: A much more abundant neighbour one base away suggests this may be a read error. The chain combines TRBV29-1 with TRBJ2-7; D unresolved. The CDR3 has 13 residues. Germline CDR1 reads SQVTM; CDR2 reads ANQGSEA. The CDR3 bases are TGCGGCGTTGAAGAGAGAGAAAGCTACGAGCAGTACTTC. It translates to CGVEERESYEQYF.

CDR3 residues: CAWRAAGPEETQYF. CDR3 in DNA: TGTGCCTGGAGAGCAGCGGGCCCGGAGGAGACCCAGTACTTC. The chain links TRBV30 to TRBJ2-5; a weak D match, TRBD2 (6 bases). Between the trimmed V and J ends, which lost 3 bases and 5 bases, there was a span of 16 bases. This CDR3 comprises 14 residues. Germline-derived CDR1 and CDR2 are GTSNPN and SVGIG (reference sequence). The full variable domain, rest sourced from reference TRBV30 and TRBJ2-5, is SQTIHQWPATLVQPVGSPLSLECTVEGTSNPNLYWYRQAAGRGLQLLFYSVGIGQISSEVPQNLSASRPQDRQFILSSKKLLLSDSGFYLCAWRAAGPEETQYFGPGTRLLVL.

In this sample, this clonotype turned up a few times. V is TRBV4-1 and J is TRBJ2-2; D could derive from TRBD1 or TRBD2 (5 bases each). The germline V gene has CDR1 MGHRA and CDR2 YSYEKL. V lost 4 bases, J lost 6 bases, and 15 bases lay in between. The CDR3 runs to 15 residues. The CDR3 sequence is CASSLTPQGPGELFF. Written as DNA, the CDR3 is TGCGCCAGCAGCCTAACACCTCAGGGACCCGGGGAGCTGTTTTTT.

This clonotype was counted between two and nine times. The DNA for the CDR3 is TGTGCCAGTAAAGGAAGCCGGAACCAAGAGACCCAGTTCTTC. Protein sequence: CASKGSRNQETQFF. The V gene is TRBV18, the J gene TRBJ2-5; D uncertain. The closer fit of TRBJ2-1 to the DNA end suggests the J call may be wrong. The CDR3 covers 14 residues. Germline CDR1 is KGHSH and CDR2 is LQKENI.

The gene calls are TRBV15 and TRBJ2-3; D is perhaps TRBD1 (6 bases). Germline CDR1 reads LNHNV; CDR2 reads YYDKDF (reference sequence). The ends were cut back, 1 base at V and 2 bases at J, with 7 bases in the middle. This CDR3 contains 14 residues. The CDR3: CATSRGTVTDTQYF. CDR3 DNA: TGTGCCACCAGCAGAGGGACAGTCACAGATACGCAGTATTTT.

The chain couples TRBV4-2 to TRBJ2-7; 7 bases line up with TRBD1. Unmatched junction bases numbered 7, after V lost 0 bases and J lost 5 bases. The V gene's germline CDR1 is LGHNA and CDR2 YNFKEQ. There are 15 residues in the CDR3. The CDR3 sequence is CASSQDDRAGDEQYF. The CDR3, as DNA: TGTGCCAGCAGCCAAGATGACAGGGCCGGCGACGAGCAGTACTTC.

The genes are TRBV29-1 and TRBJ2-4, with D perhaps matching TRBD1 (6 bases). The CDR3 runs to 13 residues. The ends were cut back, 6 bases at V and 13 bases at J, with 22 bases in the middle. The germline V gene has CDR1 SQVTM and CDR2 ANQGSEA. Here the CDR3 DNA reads TGCAGCGTCCTTCTCAGGACAGCCACGGGGCAGTACTTC. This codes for CSVLLRTATGQYF.

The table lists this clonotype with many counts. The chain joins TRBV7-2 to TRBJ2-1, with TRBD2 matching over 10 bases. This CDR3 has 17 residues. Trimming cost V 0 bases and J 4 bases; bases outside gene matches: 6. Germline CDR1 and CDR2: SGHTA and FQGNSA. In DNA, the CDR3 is TGTGCCAGCAGCTTAGCGGTTAGCGGGGGGCGTTACAATGAGCAGTTCTTC. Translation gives CASSLAVSGGRYNEQFF.

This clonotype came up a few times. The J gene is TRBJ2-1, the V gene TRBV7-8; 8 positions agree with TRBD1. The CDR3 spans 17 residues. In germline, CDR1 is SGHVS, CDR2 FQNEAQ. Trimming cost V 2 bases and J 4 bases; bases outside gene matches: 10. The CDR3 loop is CASSLMFGTGDYNEQFF. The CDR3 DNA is TGTGCCAGCAGCTTAATGTTTGGGACAGGTGATTACAATGAGCAGTTCTTC.

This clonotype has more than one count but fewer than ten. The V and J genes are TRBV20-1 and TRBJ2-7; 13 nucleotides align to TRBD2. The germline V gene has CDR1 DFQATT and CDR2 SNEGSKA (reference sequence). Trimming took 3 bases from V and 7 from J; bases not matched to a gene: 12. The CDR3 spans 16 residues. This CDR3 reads CSARTSGRYLGSEQYF. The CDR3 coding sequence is TGCAGTGCTAGGACTAGCGGGAGGTACTTGGGGAGTGAGCAGTACTTC.

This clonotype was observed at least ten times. CDR3 DNA: TGCGCCAGCAGCCAAGGGGCACTTAGCGGGGGGGCTGAAGATACGCAGTATTTT. It specifies CASSQGALSGGAEDTQYF. The chain recombines TRBV4-3 with TRBJ2-3; the match to TRBD2 covers 11 bases. The J segment lost 5 bases and the V segment lost 1 base, leaving 11 bases of the junction unmatched. Germline V lookup: CDR1 LGHNA, CDR2 YSLEER. The CDR3 is 18 residues long.

The CDR3 region is CASSGSGTSGVSQYF. The CDR3 coding sequence is TGCGCCAGCAGCGGATCCGGGACTAGCGGGGTTTCGCAGTATTTT. This sequence joins TRBV5-1 and TRBJ2-3; 13 bases line up with TRBD2. The CDR3 consists of 15 residues. Looked up from germline, CDR1 is SGHRS and CDR2 is YFSETQ. The trim removed 4 bases at V and 10 bases at J, leaving 9 bases unmatched.

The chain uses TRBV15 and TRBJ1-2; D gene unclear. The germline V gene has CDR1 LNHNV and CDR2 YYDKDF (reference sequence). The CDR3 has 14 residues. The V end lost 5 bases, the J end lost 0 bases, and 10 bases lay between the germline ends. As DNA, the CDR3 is TGTGCCACCAGCCGAGGACGGACTAACTATGGCTACACCTTC. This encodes CATSRGRTNYGYTF.

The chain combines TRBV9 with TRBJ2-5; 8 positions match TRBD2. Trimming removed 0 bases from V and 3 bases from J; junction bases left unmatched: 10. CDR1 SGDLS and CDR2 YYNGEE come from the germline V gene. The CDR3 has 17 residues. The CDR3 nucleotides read TGTGCCAGCAGCGTAGGTGCAAGCGGGAGTTTAGAAGAGACCCAGTACTTC. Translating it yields CASSVGASGSLEETQYF. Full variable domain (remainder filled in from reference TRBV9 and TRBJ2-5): DSGVTQTPKHLITATGQRVTLRCSPRSGDLSVYWYQQSLDQGLQFLIQYYNGEERAKGNILERFSAQQFPDLHSELNLSSLELGDSALYFCASSVGASGSLEETQYFGPGTRLLVL.

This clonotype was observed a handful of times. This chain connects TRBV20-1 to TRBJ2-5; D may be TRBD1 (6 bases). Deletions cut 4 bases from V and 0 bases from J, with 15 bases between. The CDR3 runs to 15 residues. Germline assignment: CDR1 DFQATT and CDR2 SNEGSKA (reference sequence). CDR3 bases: TGCAGTGCTAAGAACCCGACAGGACACCAAGAGACCCAGTACTTC. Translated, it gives CSAKNPTGHQETQYF.

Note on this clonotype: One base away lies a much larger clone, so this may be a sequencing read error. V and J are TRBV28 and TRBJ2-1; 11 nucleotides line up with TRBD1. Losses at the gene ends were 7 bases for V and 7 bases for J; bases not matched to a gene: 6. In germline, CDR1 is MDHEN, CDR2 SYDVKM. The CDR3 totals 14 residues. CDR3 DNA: TGTGCCAGCATTTGGACAGGGGGCAGGAATGAGCAGTTCTTC. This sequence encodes CASIWTGGRNEQFF.

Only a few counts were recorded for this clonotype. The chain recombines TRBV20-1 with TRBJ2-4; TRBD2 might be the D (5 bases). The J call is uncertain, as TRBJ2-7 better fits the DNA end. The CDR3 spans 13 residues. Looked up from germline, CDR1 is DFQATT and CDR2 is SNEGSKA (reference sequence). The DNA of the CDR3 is TGCAGTGCCCAGTCGGGAACCTACTACGAGCAGTACTTC. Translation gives CSAQSGTYYEQYF.

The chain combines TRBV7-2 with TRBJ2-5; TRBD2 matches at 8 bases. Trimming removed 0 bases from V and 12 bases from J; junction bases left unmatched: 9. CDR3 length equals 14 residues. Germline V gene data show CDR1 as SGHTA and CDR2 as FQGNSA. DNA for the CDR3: TGTGCCAGCAGCTTAGCAAGACTGGCGGGAGGAGAGTACTTC. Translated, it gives CASSLARLAGGEYF. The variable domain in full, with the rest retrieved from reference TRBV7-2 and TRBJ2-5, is GAGVSQSPSNKVTEKGKDVELRCDPISGHTALYWYRQSLGQGLEFLIYFQGNSAPDKSGLPSDRFSAERTGGSVSTLTIQRTQQEDSAVYLCASSLARLAGGEYFGPGTRLLVL.

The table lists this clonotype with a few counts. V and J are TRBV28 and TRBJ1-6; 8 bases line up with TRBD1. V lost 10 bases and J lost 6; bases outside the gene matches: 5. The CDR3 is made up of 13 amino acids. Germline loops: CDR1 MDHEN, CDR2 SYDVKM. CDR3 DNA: TGTGCCATGTCCAGGGGGCGTAATTCACCCCTCCACTTT. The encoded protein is CAMSRGRNSPLHF.

The CDR3: CASSDGGTIRPGELFF. In DNA, the CDR3 is TGCGCCAGCAGTGATGGGGGGACAATTCGTCCCGGGGAGCTGTTTTTT. The chain couples TRBV10-1 to TRBJ2-2; D may match TRBD1 or TRBD2 (6 bases each). The CDR3 runs to 16 residues. The V end lost 3 bases, the J end lost 6 bases, and 17 bases lay between the germline ends. Germline CDR1 and CDR2: WNHNN and SYGVQD (reference sequence).

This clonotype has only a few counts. This CDR3 reads CAWKGLAGVPSNEQFF. The CDR3 coding sequence is TGTGCCTGGAAAGGACTAGCGGGAGTTCCGAGCAATGAGCAGTTCTTC. This chain uses TRBV30 with TRBJ2-1; 13 bases align to TRBD2. The CDR3 is 16 amino acids. CDR1 GTSNPN and CDR2 SVGIG come from the germline V gene (reference sequence). The V gene end was trimmed by 4 bases and the J gene end by 6 bases; junction bases not matched to a gene: 9. The complete variable domain, with remaining parts taken from reference TRBV30 and TRBJ2-1, reads SQTIHQWPATLVQPVGSPLSLECTVEGTSNPNLYWYRQAAGRGLQLLFYSVGIGQISSEVPQNLSASRPQDRQFILSSKKLLLSDSGFYLCAWKGLAGVPSNEQFFGPGTRLTVL.